Detailed here is one TCR beta chain. This receptor's antigen is unknown. There are no base qualities to consult, and no much larger clone falls within one base. The germline ends are 8 bases apart after V is trimmed by 3 bases and J by 8 bases. From cysteine to phenylalanine, the CDR3 is 11 amino acids long. CDR3 DNA only is kept here, 33 bases in frame from base 1. CDR1 SGHDT and CDR2 YYEEEE were looked up in the germline V gene. The label giving this sample's time point can be read as: baseline before first vaccination. The vaccinee samples were drawn from two UK trials, COV001 and COV002, one of which was a single-blind randomized controlled phase 2/3 trial testing AZD1222 (ChAdOx1 nCoV-19) in healthy adults. Trial participant PBMC samples were collected at day 0 and day 28 after the second dose for TCRbeta chain sequencing. The CDR3 regions of human TCRbeta chains were analyzed by immunosequencing. The authors' analysis ran thus. TCRs in the repertoires were matched against a reference library of SARS-CoV-2-specific TCRs that had been generated with the MIRA antigen-specificity platform. Breadth meant the fraction of unique TCRs that were SARS-CoV-2-associated, whereas depth meant the fraction of total T cells that were SARS-CoV-2-associated. Using the MIRA data, each spike-specific TCR was assigned both to the spike region to which the TCR was reactive and to a CD4 or CD8 class. Log10-transformed breadth and depth values were compared by one-way ANOVA with Sidak's multiple comparisons tests. The clones in this table, taken by TCRdb from immuneACCESS, are in-frame only. Not every clone is retained; where verified, under half of the shortfall comes from an unresolved V gene, and the cause of the rest is unknown. V and J calls and clone size are given by that table; D and trimming were obtained from the DNA. The table for this sample lists over 100,000 clones; 70% to 90% of them were counted only once. Roughly 3.5% of the sample comes from the top ten.

This entry belongs to a study of T cell responses to AZD1222 COVID-19 vaccine listed by TCRdb under 2021. About the full investigation: AZD1222 recipients with second doses at about 4 weeks or about 12 weeks were pooled, because spike-specific TCR depth and breadth did not differ between schedules. TCR sequencing was performed for about 250 trial participants, of whom around 200 were given two doses of AZD1222 and approximately 26 were given two doses of MenACWY control vaccine. Trial participants were enrolled into age subgroups of 18-55, 56-69 and 70-plus years, which contained 148, 28 and 57 TCR-sequenced participants, respectively.

Overall results and qualifications from the work: After two AZD1222 doses, spike-specific TCR breadth and depth were significantly higher than at day 0 and than in MenACWY recipients. In the small 56-69-year group, the increase in depth fell short of significance, most likely because of low power. No day 14 peak-response samples were available, so repertoires were characterized only after the peak T cell response. Most participants were white British and females outnumbered males, and the authors suggested that clonal diversity may have been underestimated. The whole spike protein was spanned by vaccine-associated CD4 TCRs, and dominant responses were seen in regions 160-218 and 743-854. Reportedly, close to half of the unique spike-specific TCRs recognized epitopes lying outside the regions that are mutated in the B.1.351 and B.1.1.7 variants. Conclusions about previously exposed vaccinees were limited because only six AZD1222 recipients were SARS-CoV-2 seropositive at baseline.

The rearranged chain carries TRBV5-6 and TRBJ1-2; a weak D assignment points to TRBD1 (5 bases agree). The clonotype originates from an adult in good health. The sample here was peripheral blood, taken on day 0 of AZD1222 vaccination. The CDR3 reads as follows: CASSWGRGYTF. In nucleotides, the sequence is TGTGCCAGCAGCTGGGGGAGGGGCTACACCTTC.